The TCR beta chain described here comes from a study of T cells after yellow fever vaccination. Study at large: For low cell numbers, libraries were made with SMART-Seq v4 Ultra Low Input. Whole-study findings and limits: FACS-sorted repertoires might harbor abundant contaminating clonotypes from the bulk population. After the booster, roughly 96% of CD4 and more than 75% of CD8 primary-response clones were re-detected.

TCRdb processed the 5' RACE reads anew with MiXCR; each CDR3 protein has one entry. This sample yields 400,000 or so distinct CDR3 sequences, of which around 6.4% are seen a single time; 15% belongs to the top ten. This clonotype showed up many times. As yet, its antigen is unknown. This sample comprised PBMCs, obtained 5 days after the yellow fever booster vaccination. The receptor comes from a young man who received the YFV17D yellow fever vaccine.

The CDR3: CASSRTGLDNEQFF. The CDR3 DNA is TGTGCCAGCTCCAGGACAGGGTTGGACAATGAGCAGTTCTTC. The gene calls are TRBV18 and TRBJ2-1; 8 positions match TRBD1. The germline V gene encodes CDR1 KGHSH and CDR2 LQKENI. V shed 6 bases and J 5 bases; nucleotides not matched to a gene: 6. The CDR3 covers 14 residues.